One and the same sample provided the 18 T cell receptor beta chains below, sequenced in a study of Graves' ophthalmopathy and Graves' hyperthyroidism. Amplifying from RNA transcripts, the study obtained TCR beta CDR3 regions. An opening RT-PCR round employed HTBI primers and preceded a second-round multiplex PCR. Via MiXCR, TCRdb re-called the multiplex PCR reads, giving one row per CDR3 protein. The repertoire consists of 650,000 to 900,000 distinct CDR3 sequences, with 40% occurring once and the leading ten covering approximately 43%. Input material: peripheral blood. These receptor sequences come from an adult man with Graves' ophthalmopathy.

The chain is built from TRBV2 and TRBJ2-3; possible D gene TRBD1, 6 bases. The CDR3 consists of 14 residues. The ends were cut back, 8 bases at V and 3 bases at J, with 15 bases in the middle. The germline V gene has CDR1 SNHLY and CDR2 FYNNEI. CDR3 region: CASRKQGFTDTQYF. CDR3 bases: TGTGCCAGCCGGAAACAGGGATTTACAGATACGCAGTATTTT. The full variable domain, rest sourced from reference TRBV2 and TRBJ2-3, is EPEVTQTPSHQVTQMGQEVILRCVPISNHLYFYWYRQILGQKVEFLVSFYNNEISEKSEIFDDQFSVERPDGSNFTLKIRSTKLEDSAMYFCASRKQGFTDTQYFGPGTRLTVL.

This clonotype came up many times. DNA of the CDR3: TGTGCCAGCAGCTTAGCGCCGAATGAAAAACTGTTTTTT. This gives the protein CASSLAPNEKLFF. The chain combines TRBV11-1 with TRBJ1-4; D uncertain. CDR1 is SGHAT and CDR2 is FQDESV in the germline V gene (reference sequence). V lost 0 bases, J lost 5 bases, and 4 bases lay in between. The CDR3 has 13 amino acids.

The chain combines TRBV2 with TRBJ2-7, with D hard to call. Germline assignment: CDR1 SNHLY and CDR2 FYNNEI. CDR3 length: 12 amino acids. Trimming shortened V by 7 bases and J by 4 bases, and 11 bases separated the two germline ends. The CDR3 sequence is CASTEWRYEQYF. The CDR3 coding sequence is TGTGCCAGCACGGAATGGAGATACGAGCAGTACTTC.

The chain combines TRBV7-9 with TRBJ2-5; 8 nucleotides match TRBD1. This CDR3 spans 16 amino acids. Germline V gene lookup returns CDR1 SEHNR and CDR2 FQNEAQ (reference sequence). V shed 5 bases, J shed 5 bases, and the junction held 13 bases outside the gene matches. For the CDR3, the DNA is TGTGCCAGCAGCCCTAGCCGACAGGGGTTGGGGGAGACCCAGTACTTC. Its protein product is CASSPSRQGLGETQYF.

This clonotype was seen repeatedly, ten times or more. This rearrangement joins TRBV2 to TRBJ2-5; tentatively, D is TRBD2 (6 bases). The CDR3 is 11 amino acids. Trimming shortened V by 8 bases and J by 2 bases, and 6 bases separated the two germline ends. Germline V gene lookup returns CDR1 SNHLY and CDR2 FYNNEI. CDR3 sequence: CASGGQETQYF. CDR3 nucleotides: TGTGCCAGCGGGGGGCAAGAGACCCAGTACTTC.

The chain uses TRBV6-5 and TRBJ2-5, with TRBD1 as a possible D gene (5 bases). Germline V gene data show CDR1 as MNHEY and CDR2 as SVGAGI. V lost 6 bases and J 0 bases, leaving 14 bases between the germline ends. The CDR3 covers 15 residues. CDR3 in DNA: TGTGCCAGCAGACCCGGTGACAGAAACCAAGAGACCCAGTACTTC. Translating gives CASRPGDRNQETQYF.

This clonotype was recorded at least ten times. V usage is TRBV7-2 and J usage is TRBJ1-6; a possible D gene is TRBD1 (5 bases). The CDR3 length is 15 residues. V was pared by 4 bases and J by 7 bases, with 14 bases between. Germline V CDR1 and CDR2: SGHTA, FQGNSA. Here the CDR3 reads CASSSWGRQNSPLHF. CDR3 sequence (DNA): TGTGCCAGCAGCTCCTGGGGACGGCAAAATTCACCCCTCCACTTT.

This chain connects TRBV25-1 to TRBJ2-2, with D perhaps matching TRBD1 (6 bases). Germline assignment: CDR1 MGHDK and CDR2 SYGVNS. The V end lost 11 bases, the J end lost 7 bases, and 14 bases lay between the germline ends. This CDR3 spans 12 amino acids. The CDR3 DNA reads TGTGCCTGGAGTACAGGGCTCGGGGAGCTGTTTTTT. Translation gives CAWSTGLGELFF.

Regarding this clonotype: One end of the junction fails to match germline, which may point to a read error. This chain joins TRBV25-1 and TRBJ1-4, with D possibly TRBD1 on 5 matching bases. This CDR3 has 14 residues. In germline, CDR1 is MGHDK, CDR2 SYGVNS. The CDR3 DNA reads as TGTGCCAGCAGTTTCCGGACGGACAATGTAAAACTGTTTTTT. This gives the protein CASSFRTDNVKLFF.

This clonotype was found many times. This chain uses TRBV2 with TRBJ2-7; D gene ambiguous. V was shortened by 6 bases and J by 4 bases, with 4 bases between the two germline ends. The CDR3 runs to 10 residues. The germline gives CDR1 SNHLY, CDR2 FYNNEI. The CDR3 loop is CASRAYEQYF. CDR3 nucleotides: TGTGCCAGCAGGGCGTACGAGCAGTACTTC.

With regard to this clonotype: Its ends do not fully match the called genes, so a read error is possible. The CDR3 spells CATSEPGTIGYF. The CDR3, as DNA: TGTGCCACCAGCGAGCCCGGCACAATCGGATACTTC. The chain combines TRBV15 with TRBJ2-1, with D uncertain. CDR1 and CDR2 from the germline V gene are LNHNV and YYDKDF (reference sequence). The CDR3 sequence is 12 residues long.

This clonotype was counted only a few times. The CDR3 DNA sequence: TGTGCCAGTACAGGAAGGGCGAACACCGGGGAGCTGTTTTTT. This codes for CASTGRANTGELFF. V and J are TRBV25-1 and TRBJ2-2; tentative D call: TRBD1 (5 bases). Germline V gene data show CDR1 as MGHDK and CDR2 as SYGVNS. The CDR3 length is 14 residues. Between the trimmed V and J ends, which lost 9 bases and 0 bases, there was a span of 11 bases.

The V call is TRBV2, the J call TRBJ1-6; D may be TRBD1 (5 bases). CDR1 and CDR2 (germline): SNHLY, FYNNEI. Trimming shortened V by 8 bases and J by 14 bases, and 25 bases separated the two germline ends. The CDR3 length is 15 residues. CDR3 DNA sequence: TGTGCCAGCTCACCAACCGGACAACCTAGAGGAACCCTCCACTTT. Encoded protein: CASSPTGQPRGTLHF.

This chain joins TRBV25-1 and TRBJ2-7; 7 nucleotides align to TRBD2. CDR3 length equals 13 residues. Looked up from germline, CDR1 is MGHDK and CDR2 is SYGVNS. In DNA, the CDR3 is TGTGCTAGAGACCGGGACTACACCTACGAGCAGTACTTC. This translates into CARDRDYTYEQYF.

CDR3 coding DNA: TGCGCCAGCAGCCAAGATTCTGGGGGGTCAACCTACGAGCAGTACTTC. It is translated as CASSQDSGGSTYEQYF. The genes are TRBV4-3 and TRBJ2-7, with a weak D call TRBD2 (6 bases). The germline gives CDR1 LGHNA, CDR2 YSLEER. CDR3 size: 16 residues. Trimming took 0 bases from V and 2 from J, leaving 14 bases between them.

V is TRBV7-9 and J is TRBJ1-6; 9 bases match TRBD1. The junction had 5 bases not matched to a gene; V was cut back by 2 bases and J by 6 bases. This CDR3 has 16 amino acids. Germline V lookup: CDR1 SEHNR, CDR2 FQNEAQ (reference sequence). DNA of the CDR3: TGTGCCAGCAGCTTATTTGGGACAGGGCCTAATTCACCCCTCCACTTT. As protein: CASSLFGTGPNSPLHF.

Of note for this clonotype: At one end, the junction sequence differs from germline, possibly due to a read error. The CDR3 here is CAISREEQEIQYF. CDR3 DNA: TGTGCCATCAGTAGGGAGGAACAAGAGATCCAGTACTTC. The V and J genes are TRBV10-3 and TRBJ2-5, with a weak D call TRBD2 (6 bases). Looked up from germline, CDR1 is ENHRY and CDR2 is SYGVKD. The CDR3 runs 13 residues.

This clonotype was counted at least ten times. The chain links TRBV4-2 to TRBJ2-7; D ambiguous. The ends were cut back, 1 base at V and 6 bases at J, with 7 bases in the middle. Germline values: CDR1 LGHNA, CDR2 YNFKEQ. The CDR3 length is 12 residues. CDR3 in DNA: TGTGCCAGCAGCCAAGCAGGCCGCGAGCAGTACTTC. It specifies CASSQAGREQYF.